The TCR beta chain described here comes from a study of blood T cell repertoires in COVID-19 (dated by TCRdb to 2018 to 2020). Describing the broader study: Samples covering the acute and convalescent phases of COVID-19 were provided by collaborators in the United States, Italy and Spain. The samples were drawn from two sources: the first 160 participants of the ongoing ImmuneRACE study, and 1,000 to 1,500 subjects contributed by 6 global collaborators. Where HLA class I and class II types were available, the types were taken from metadata supplied by the sample provider, not from assay-based typing. The repertoires were released in a freely available public database meant as a resource for research on the immune response to SARS-CoV-2. A de-identified subject ID, COVID-19 status, age in years and sex were almost always included in the sample metadata. The material from the prospective study consisted of cDNA or gDNA derived from T cells, B-cell-depleted T cells, or PBMCs. Deeply sampled blood TCRbeta repertoires from subjects exposed to, actively infected with, or recovered from COVID-19 were included in the dataset.

TCRbeta CDR3 regions were amplified from genomic DNA by means of the immunoSEQ Assay, a bias-controlled multiplex PCR. The study's own analysis went as follows. Nucleated cell counts per sample were estimated from amplification of reference gene primers within the assay. Sequence reads were collapsed and filtered to measure the absolute abundance of every unique TCRbeta CDR3 rearrangement. For each sample, productive Simpson clonality was calculated by taking the square root of Simpson's diversity index across productive rearrangements. What TCRdb holds here is the immuneACCESS table cut down to in-frame rearrangements. Part of the clones is not present; checked against another copy, under half of the missing clones reflect an unresolved V gene, and the others are unexplained. Clonal size and the V and J genes are those of that table, whereas D and trimming came from the DNA. For this sample the table gives about 140,000 clones, of which 88% were detected only once. The top ten constitute around 2.3% of the sample.

From its cysteine to its phenylalanine, the CDR3 spans 15 amino acids. The DNA shown is the 45-base CDR3, in frame from base 1. The germline V gene specifies MNHEY as CDR1 and SVGAGI as CDR2. Trimming at the junction amounts to 2 bases on V and 9 bases on J, and the germline ends lie 14 bases apart. Overall study results and their limits: The quantity of clinical and demographic metadata differed by source and by participant and was supplied without curation.

One collaborating source in Seattle enrolled patients during active infection and followed them longitudinally through the course of disease. Collaborating institutions collected whole blood in K2EDTA tubes following their own protocols. For TCRbeta analysis, collaborators shipped samples in one of three forms: frozen whole blood, isolated PBMCs, or DNA extracted from either of those sample types. As for this clone: The clone's antigen remains unknown. No clone much larger than this one lies a single base away; base qualities are absent.

The source of this sequence is a human donor with COVID-19, enrolled during active disease. The donor label of this sample is uncertain. The chain is encoded by TRBV6-5 joined to TRBJ1-6; confidence is insufficient to name the D gene. Sequenced: peripheral blood. The DNA reads TGTGCCAGCAGTTACGATCTCGACATCATTTCACCCCTCCACTTT. This yields the protein CASSYDLDIISPLHF.